This T cell receptor (beta chain) was identified in a study of regulatory T cells in long-lasting Graves disease (dated by TCRdb to the early 2020s). For the wider study: In the newly diagnosed Graves' disease group, patients had been taking antithyroid drugs for less than 3 months. TCR sequencing covered some 13 persistent and approximately 20 newly diagnosed Graves' disease patients, about 35 samples in total. This study used TCR sequencing and RNA sequencing of peripheral blood to compare persistent Graves' disease patients against newly diagnosed Graves' disease patients. The study was registered as a clinical trial and conducted in China. The paper as a whole reports these results and caveats: Lower TCR Shannon entropy and fewer highly expanded clones were observed in persistent Graves' disease patients than in newly diagnosed patients, which suggested clonal expansion. The authors acknowledged the small sample size as a limitation that may reduce accuracy. Only peripheral blood was studied, because thyroid tissue, the primary lesion, was inaccessible. A larger number of public clonotypes was shared among persistent patients (more than 2,500) than among newly diagnosed patients (roughly 980). Sequencing and analysis were restricted to the TCR beta chain.

The receptor library was made with multiplex PCR. TCRdb records Illumina HiSeq 4000 as the sequencer. TCR beta libraries were built with iRepertoire HTBI primers and Arm-PCR amplification of CDR3 regions. Gel purification was performed on PCR products prior to sequencing. On the authors' methods: A total of 62 TRBV and approximately 13 TRBJ segments were identified across samples and were used for gene usage analysis of CDR3 amino acid clonotypes. COPE and FqMerger were used to merge the filtered high-quality paired reads into contigs. Contigs were aligned with BLAST to IMGT TRBV, TRBD and TRBJ reference genes, and CDR3 was defined per IMGT. Any clonotype with a frequency above 0.1% was classified as a highly expanded clone. Shannon entropy was used to measure repertoire diversity, and the Gini coefficient was used to measure V-J evenness. A clonotype was considered public if more than one individual shared it. Starting from the raw public reads, TCRdb applied fastp trimming at Q25, assembled clones with MiXCR and retained in-frame beta chains. Identical CDR3 proteins give one entry, which carries the most common genes and DNA. TCRdb, not the authors, supplied the V and J calls. Here the sample has around 500,000 distinct CDR3 sequences; about 16% occur a single time. The top ten constitute 25% of the sample.

This clonotype was found a few times. Its antigen specificity is not known. The input lacks base qualities; no much larger clone sits a single base away. This sample's time point label indicates: newly diagnosed GD, antithyroid drugs for less than 3 months. For both TCR sequencing and RNA sequencing, RNA was extracted from PBMCs using TRIzol. Graves' disease was diagnosed according to American Thyroid Association guidelines. Patients for the study were recruited at an endocrinology department in Xi'an, China. From each patient, 7.5 to 10 milliliters of peripheral blood was collected into an EDTA anticoagulant tube. Ficoll Paque Plus density gradient separation was used to isolate PBMCs, and no further T cell sorting was done. An Agilent 2100 Bioanalyzer and agarose gel were used to check RNA quality, while a NanoDrop 2000 measured RNA concentration. These data are also associated with another study on T cells in Graves' hyperthyroidism and ophthalmopathy. From the second report: A patient counted as having stable Graves' hyperthyroidism if no progression to ophthalmopathy occurred over 18 months of follow-up. The hyperthyroidism patients were between 18 and 65 years old and newly diagnosed, with a disease duration of less than 2 months. The study excluded patients with uncontrolled infections, other autoimmune diseases, pregnancy or lactation. Diagnoses were established on the basis of clinical symptoms, serum thyroxine and TRAb, thyroid ultrasound, and orbital computed tomography. For the first round of RT-PCR on the TCR CDR3, the HTBI primer set was used together with the Qiagen OneStep RT-PCR kit. Most expanded thyroid clonotypes (frequency above 0.001) were also detected in blood, suggesting blood repertoires may reflect thyroid immune responses. Ophthalmopathy was separated from stable hyperthyroidism by a 13 V-J signature model, with 87.88% sensitivity and about 81% specificity obtained in cross-validation and 80%/75% obtained in testing. During validation, the model predicted progression to ophthalmopathy a median of roughly six months ahead of onset, with approximately 71% sensitivity and under 85% specificity. To identify TCR V-J signatures that set the groups apart, the researchers used a discovery cohort of more than 95 patients, made up of fewer than 50 with Graves' ophthalmopathy and 57 with stable Graves' hyperthyroidism. Prospective prediction of ophthalmopathy was tested in an independent validation cohort of approximately 19 hyperthyroidism patients and 15 to 17 patients who later progressed to ophthalmopathy. The roughly 91 discovery patients were randomly divided into training and test sets at a 7:3 ratio. The study also compared thyroid tissue and blood T-cell repertoires from more than five Graves' hyperthyroidism patients. After blood sampling, hyperthyroidism patients were treated with methimazole at a starting dose of 30 mg daily, and ophthalmopathy patients were treated with high-dose intravenous methylprednisolone. Libraries were constructed in a second round of multiplex PCR, after which size selection and purification were performed. Libraries were sequenced paired-end with 100 bp reads on an Illumina HiSeq2000. Raw data were processed with SOAPnuke, discarding reads with adapters, uncalled bases, mean Phred below 15, or no exact constant-primer or identifier match. High-quality paired reads were merged with COPE v1.2.5, and unique nucleotide sequences were defined as clonotypes. MiTCR v1.1 was used to align the clonotypes against IMGT TRBV, TRBD and TRBJ reference segments. Only V-J combinations with frequency above 0.0001, covering about 99% of repertoires, were analysed. The TCS score was defined as F50 (clonal expansion) divided by E x V (chaos), with BLOSUM62-based TCRdist calculated between CDR3 peptides within each V-J. Welch's t-statistics and random forest reduced 450 to 600 V-J features to 13, which were used in a naive Bayes classifier (R e1071). Sample size was not statistically predetermined, and investigators were not blinded to group allocation. TCR Vbeta CDR3 sequencing of approximately 140 peripheral blood samples (over 40 ophthalmopathy, roughly 72 hyperthyroidism and approximately 17 progressor patients) is reported in the paper.

The material was peripheral blood mononuclear cells (PBMCs), obtained at new diagnosis, from a patient treated with antithyroid drugs. This clonotype originated in a woman aged 35-65 years with Graves disease. Donor details come from another sample of the same person, matched by shared clones.

DNA sequence: TGCGCCAGCAGCTCGGGCGGGACAGTCTACAATGAGCAGTTCTTC. The encoded protein is CASSSGGTVYNEQFF. The chain links TRBV5-1 with TRBJ2-1; TRBD1 could be the D gene, as 7 bases match. The germline V gene yields SGHRS for CDR1 and YFSETQ for CDR2. Cut back by 3 bases and 3 bases, the V and J ends lie 13 bases apart. Spanning cysteine to phenylalanine, the CDR3 consists of 15 amino acids. Here the CDR3 DNA is all that survives: 45 bases in frame from base 1.